These 29 T cell receptor beta chains were all obtained from the same sample, sequenced in a study of post-analysis software for immune sequencing data. Findings and caveats of the study: Patients used about 5 TRBV segments, including TRBV5-6, TRBV5-1 and TRBV20-1, more often than controls.

These receptors lack a known antigen. Unique molecular identifiers were built into the TCR beta cDNA libraries. TCRdb re-derived calls from the PCR reads in MiXCR, one entry per CDR3 protein. The profile shows about 460,000 distinct CDR3 sequences, roughly 46% of them singletons. Sequencing input: blood. These receptors originate from a girl aged 10-17 years with multiple sclerosis.

This sequence joins TRBV7-9 and TRBJ2-7, with a possible D match to TRBD1 (6 bases). The CDR3 runs to 15 residues. Germline CDR1 and CDR2: SEHNR and FQNEAQ (reference sequence). Trimming stripped 3 bases from V and 1 base from J, with 13 bases between. CDR3 region: CASSFGNRASYEQYF. The CDR3 DNA reads TGTGCCAGCAGCTTTGGTAACAGGGCTTCCTACGAGCAGTACTTC.

The chain joins TRBV27 to TRBJ2-3; D is uncertain. The CDR3 consists of 11 residues. V dropped 7 bases and J dropped 3 bases, with 5 bases sitting between them. Germline CDR1 reads MNHEY; CDR2 reads SMNVEV (reference sequence). DNA for the CDR3: TGTGCCAGCAAAGGGACAGATACGCAGTATTTT. Residues: CASKGTDTQYF.

This clonotype was picked up a small number of times. The CDR3 sequence is CSPLGLGTDTQYF. The CDR3, as DNA: TGCAGCCCCCTCGGGCTAGGCACAGATACGCAGTATTTT. V gene TRBV29-1 combines with J gene TRBJ2-3; D is undetermined. CDR1 and CDR2 from the germline V gene are SQVTM and ANQGSEA. This CDR3 is 13 amino acids long. The ends were cut back, 8 bases at V and 1 base at J, with 13 bases in the middle.

The chain uses TRBV3-1 and TRBJ1-5; D gene ambiguous. The CDR3 contains 12 residues. CDR1 and CDR2 (germline): LGHDT, YNNKEL (reference sequence). V was shortened by 3 bases and J by 9 bases, with 9 bases between the two germline ends. CDR3 nucleotides: TGTGCCAGCAGCCAGGGCCCCGGGCCCCAGCATTTT. Its translation: CASSQGPGPQHF.

V is TRBV5-1 and J is TRBJ1-4; D remains ambiguous. Trimming shortened V by 7 bases and J by 8 bases, and 15 bases separated the two germline ends. Germline loops: CDR1 SGHRS, CDR2 YFSETQ. The CDR3 has 13 residues. CDR3 sequence reads: CASSRLGEEKLFF. DNA of the CDR3: TGCGCCAGCTCGAGGCTCGGGGAGGAAAAACTGTTTTTT.

In this sample, this clonotype turned up a few times. The J gene is TRBJ1-1, the V gene TRBV20-1; possibly TRBD1 for D (6 bases). Deletions cut 4 bases from V and 3 bases from J, with 12 bases between. Germline assignment: CDR1 DFQATT and CDR2 SNEGSKA (reference sequence). The CDR3 is made up of 13 amino acids. CDR3 nucleotide sequence: TGCAGTGCTATAGCGGGGGGCGACACTGAAGCTTTCTTT. Protein product: CSAIAGGDTEAFF.

The chain is built from TRBV28 and TRBJ2-1; D not resolved. V was clipped by 5 bases and J by 9 bases, with 11 bases between them. The CDR3 runs 12 residues. Germline V CDR1 and CDR2: MDHEN, SYDVKM. The CDR3 bases are TGTGCCAGCAGTACCCGACGTATTGAGCAGTTCTTC. This encodes CASSTRRIEQFF.

This clonotype was recorded a few times. CDR3 coding DNA: TGCAGCGTTGAACTTGCACTCTCCTACGAGCAGTACTTC. Its translation: CSVELALSYEQYF. This rearrangement joins TRBV29-1 to TRBJ2-7, with D hard to call. Looked up from germline, CDR1 is SQVTM and CDR2 is ANQGSEA. The CDR3 consists of 13 residues. With 2 bases removed from V and 0 bases from J, the gap between germline ends came to 8 bases.

The V gene is TRBV5-1, the J gene TRBJ2-3; 13 nucleotides align to TRBD2. From germline, CDR1 is SGHRS and CDR2 YFSETQ. V gave up 4 bases and J gave up 2 bases; unmatched junction bases: 10. This CDR3 is built from 18 residues. CDR3 protein: CASSNGLAGAHLTDTQYF. DNA of the CDR3: TGCGCCAGCAGCAACGGACTAGCGGGAGCCCACCTCACAGATACGCAGTATTTT.

The chain joins TRBV12-3 or TRBV12-4 to TRBJ2-7; D may be TRBD2 (5 bases). The length of the CDR3 is 11 residues. Trimming left V 8 bases short and J 5 bases short, with 10 bases between. CDR3: CASVRGNEQYF. The CDR3, as DNA: TGTGCCAGCGTTCGAGGGAACGAGCAGTACTTC.

This chain links TRBV29-1 with TRBJ1-1; no firm D call. V was cut by 4 bases and J by 0 bases, with 12 bases left in between. The CDR3 is 14 amino acids. The germline CDR1 and CDR2 sequences are SQVTM and ANQGSEA. In DNA, the CDR3 is TGCAGCGTTGGCTCACAGCGAATGAACACTGAAGCTTTCTTT. Protein: CSVGSQRMNTEAFF.

This clonotype was observed a few times. V and J are TRBV6-1 and TRBJ2-3, with TRBD2 matching 8 bases. V shed 3 bases, J shed 0 bases, and the junction held 8 bases outside the gene matches. Germline lookup yields CDR1 MNHNS and CDR2 SASEGT. This CDR3 has 17 residues. CDR3 amino acids: CASSDRNSGTSTDTQYF. DNA of the CDR3: TGTGCCAGCAGTGATCGCAATAGCGGGACTAGCACAGATACGCAGTATTTT.

The V gene is TRBV11-1, the J gene TRBJ1-2, with D possibly TRBD1 on 6 matching bases. Trimming left V 10 bases short and J 0 bases short, with 18 bases between. The CDR3 loop spans 15 amino acids. From germline, CDR1 is SGHAT and CDR2 FQDESV (reference sequence). The CDR3, as DNA: TGTGCCACACTACCTCGGGACACTTCTAACTATGGCTACACCTTC. Translation gives CATLPRDTSNYGYTF.

This chain links TRBV24-1 with TRBJ1-5, with TRBD1 matching over 10 bases. V gave up 4 bases and J gave up 2 bases; unmatched junction bases: 4. Looked up from germline, CDR1 is KGHDR and CDR2 is SFDVKD. The CDR3 has 16 residues. The CDR3 DNA sequence: TGTGCCACCAGTGACCAGACAGGGGGCGGCAATCAGCCCCAGCATTTT. Protein product: CATSDQTGGGNQPQHF.

CDR3 sequence (DNA): TGCGCCAGCAGCCCACGACAACGCACAGATACGCAGTATTTT. It is translated as CASSPRQRTDTQYF. The chain combines TRBV5-1 with TRBJ2-3; D is ambiguous. CDR3 size: 14 residues. CDR1 and CDR2 from the germline V gene are SGHRS and YFSETQ. V lost 4 bases and J lost 1, with 10 bases in between.

The rearrangement joins TRBV20-1 to TRBJ2-1; 8 bases agree with TRBD2. The CDR3 has 12 amino acids. Germline V gene sequence: CDR1 DFQATT, CDR2 SNEGSKA (reference sequence). V trimming: 0 bases; J trimming: 15 bases; junction bases outside the gene matches: 7. This CDR3 reads CSARDGGRSGFF. CDR3 in DNA: TGCAGTGCTAGAGATGGCGGGAGGTCAGGGTTCTTC.

The chain recombines TRBV4-1 with TRBJ2-1; tentatively, D is TRBD2 (6 bases). The CDR3 sequence is 15 residues long. Trimming took off 4 bases at V and 3 bases at J, with 13 bases between the two ends. Germline CDR1 reads MGHRA; CDR2 reads YSYEKL. In DNA, the CDR3 is TGCGCCAGCAGCCTTTCGCGGAGGGGCTACAATGAGCAGTTCTTC. It encodes CASSLSRRGYNEQFF.

This rearrangement joins TRBV7-8 to TRBJ2-7, with D perhaps TRBD1 or TRBD2 (5 bases each). The CDR3 runs to 14 residues. Germline lookup yields CDR1 SGHVS and CDR2 FQNEAQ. V lost 5 bases, J lost 0 bases, and 11 bases lay in between. In nucleotides, the CDR3 is TGTGCCAGCAGCCGGGGCAGGGACTCCTACGAGCAGTACTTC. Its translation: CASSRGRDSYEQYF. The complete variable domain, with remaining parts taken from reference TRBV7-8 and TRBJ2-7, reads GAGVSQSPRYKVAKRGQDVALRCDPISGHVSLFWYQQALGQGPEFLTYFQNEAQLDKSGLPSDRFFAERPEGSVSTLKIQRTQQEDSAVYLCASSRGRDSYEQYFGPGTRLTVT.

Only a few counts were recorded for this clonotype. The V and J genes are TRBV20-1 and TRBJ2-5, with 8 positions matching TRBD1. CDR3 length: 14 residues. Germline V gives CDR1 DFQATT, CDR2 SNEGSKA (reference sequence). V lost 0 bases, J lost 1 base, and 1 base stayed unmatched. The CDR3 DNA follows: TGCAGTGCTAGAGACAGGGGGCTCCAAGAGACCCAGTACTTC. Translating gives CSARDRGLQETQYF.

V and J are TRBV11-2 and TRBJ2-7; D uncertain. Deletions cut 5 bases from V and 6 bases from J, with 14 bases between. Germline V gene sequence: CDR1 SGHAT, CDR2 FQNNGV. The CDR3 length is 13 residues. CDR3 region: CASSEDGPGEQYF. The CDR3 DNA reads as TGTGCCAGCAGCGAAGATGGGCCTGGCGAGCAGTACTTC. The full variable domain, in which reference TRBV11-2 and TRBJ2-7 provide the parts outside the CDR3, is EAGVAQSPRYKIIEKRQSVAFWCNPISGHATLYWYQQILGQGPKLLIQFQNNGVVDDSQLPKDRFSAERLKGVDSTLKIQPAKLEDSAVYLCASSEDGPGEQYFGPGTRLTVT.

This clonotype was counted ten times or more. The chain employs TRBV20-1 and TRBJ2-7; TRBD2 matches 8 bases. J was trimmed by 4 bases and V by 3 bases; bases with no gene match: 8. The germline CDR1 and CDR2 sequences are DFQATT and SNEGSKA (reference sequence). The CDR3 is 14 residues long. The DNA of the CDR3 is TGCAGTGCTAGTAGCGGGACCCCTTTGTACGAGCAGTACTTC. Translation: CSASSGTPLYEQYF.

The chain's CDR3 is CASRTTGVDTQYF. CDR3 DNA sequence: TGTGCCAGCAGAACTACAGGGGTAGATACGCAGTATTTT. The chain couples TRBV27 to TRBJ2-3, with TRBD1 matching 7 bases. Trimming cost V 6 bases and J 5 bases; bases outside gene matches: 5. The CDR3 has 13 amino acids. Germline V gene data show CDR1 as MNHEY and CDR2 as SMNVEV (reference sequence).

The chain links TRBV11-2 to TRBJ2-1, with D uncertain. This CDR3 is built from 14 residues. The V gene lost 5 bases and the J gene lost 9 bases, with 17 bases spanning the gap. CDR1 SGHAT and CDR2 FQNNGV come from the germline V gene. Here the CDR3 DNA reads TGTGCCAGCAGCACCGTCACGGGTCGCGGTGAGCAGTTCTTC. Protein sequence: CASSTVTGRGEQFF.

V gene TRBV28 combines with J gene TRBJ2-7; 10 nucleotides match TRBD1. Germline V gene sequence: CDR1 MDHEN, CDR2 SYDVKM. The CDR3 is 16 residues long. V was clipped by 1 base and J by 5 bases; unmatched bases: 8. The CDR3 region has the DNA TGTGCCAGCAGTTTATTAAACGGGGACAGGGGAGACGAGCAGTACTTC. Encoded protein: CASSLLNGDRGDEQYF.

The gene calls are TRBV6-1 and TRBJ2-1; no clear D. The CDR3 is made up of 16 amino acids. The V gene's germline CDR1 is MNHNS and CDR2 SASEGT. With 7 bases removed from V and 0 bases from J, the gap between germline ends came to 16 bases. This CDR3 reads CASTDVGRTSYNEQFF. The CDR3 DNA sequence: TGTGCCAGCACTGACGTTGGACGCACCTCCTACAATGAGCAGTTCTTC.

This chain links TRBV15 with TRBJ2-1; 9 bases agree with TRBD2. CDR1 is LNHNV and CDR2 is YYDKDF in the germline V gene (reference sequence). CDR3 length: 16 residues. After removal of 5 bases from V and 7 bases from J, the junction contained 12 bases not matched to a gene. CDR3 protein: CATSPGGLAGRNEQFF. The CDR3, as DNA: TGTGCCACCAGCCCCGGGGGGCTAGCGGGAAGGAATGAGCAGTTCTTC.

This clonotype was detected only a few times. This chain links TRBV20-1 with TRBJ2-7; D remains ambiguous. V was trimmed by 3 bases and J by 2 bases, leaving 20 bases between them. In germline, CDR1 is DFQATT, CDR2 SNEGSKA (reference sequence). There are 16 residues in the CDR3. The CDR3 sequence: CSASFPGTAFPYEQYF. The CDR3 DNA follows: TGCAGTGCTAGCTTTCCCGGCACAGCGTTCCCCTACGAGCAGTACTTC.

This clonotype was picked up a small number of times. The rearrangement links TRBV5-1 to TRBJ2-3, with 10 positions matching TRBD2. CDR3 length: 15 residues. Germline assignment: CDR1 SGHRS and CDR2 YFSETQ. Losses at the gene ends were 4 bases for V and 2 bases for J; bases not matched to a gene: 4. This CDR3 reads CASSRTSGDTDTQYF. DNA for the CDR3: TGCGCCAGCAGCCGGACTAGCGGAGACACAGATACGCAGTATTTT.

The chain uses TRBV4-2 and TRBJ2-7; the D is unclear. The germline V and J ends were trimmed by 1 base and 2 bases, with 9 bases remaining between them. The CDR3 has 14 residues. Germline CDR1 reads LGHNA; CDR2 reads YNFKEQ. The CDR3 is CASSQGTVTYEQYF. For the CDR3, the DNA is TGTGCCAGCAGCCAAGGGACGGTTACCTACGAGCAGTACTTC.